This T cell receptor beta chain came from a study of Graves' ophthalmopathy and Graves' hyperthyroidism. The study's findings and limits: Discriminating ophthalmopathy from stable hyperthyroidism, a 13-signature model attained a sensitivity of over 85% and a specificity of 81.08%. Both an approximately 69% sensitivity and an approximately 72% specificity characterized the model's predictions of ophthalmopathy progression.

The TCR beta CDR3 regions underwent amplification from RNA transcripts. A first-round RT-PCR used HTBI primers, followed by a second-round multiplex PCR. TCRdb processed the multiplex PCR reads anew with MiXCR; each CDR3 protein has one entry. The table shows 900,000 to 1,200,000 distinct CDR3 sequences, with about two fifths occurring only once. The CDR3 spans 14 residues. Trimming removed 6 bases at V and 4 bases at J, with 15 bases between. Germline CDR1 reads MDHEN; CDR2 reads SYDVKM. This clonotype was seen more than once but under ten times. Its matching antigen is unknown. People with hyperthyroidism were aged 18 to 65 and newly diagnosed, under 2 months' duration. The diagnostic workup employed clinical symptoms, serum thyroxine, TRAb, thyroid ultrasound and orbital computed tomography.

The V and J genes are TRBV28 and TRBJ1-2; D possibly corresponds to TRBD1 (6 bases). This clonotype was sampled from an adult man with Graves' hyperthyroidism. Material for sequencing was peripheral blood or thyroid tissue (not recorded which). The CDR3 protein is CASRSGGEGYGYTF. The CDR3 nucleotides are TGTGCCAGCAGGTCCGGGGGCGAGGGCTATGGCTACACCTTC.